This TCR beta chain was recovered during a study of OX40 agonist ivuxolimab in advanced cancers. The repertoire was sequenced with immunoSEQ multiplex PCR; TCRdb's copy has only in-frame clones and lacks some. The sample lists approximately 61,000 clones; more than 80% were seen once. The ends were cut back, 3 bases at V and 2 bases at J, with 11 bases in the middle. The CDR3 length is 14 residues. The germline CDR1 and CDR2 sequences are SGHAT and FQNNGV. The gene calls are TRBV11-2 and TRBJ2-7; no clear D gene. The sequence came from an adult with an advanced solid tumor such as melanoma, head and neck, liver or kidney cancer. Specimen: CD4+ or CD8+ T cells sorted from blood, collected in a trial of the OX40 agonist ivuxolimab. CDR3 in DNA: TGTGCCAGCAGCTTTGACCCTTCGGCCTACGAGCAGTACTTC. Amino acid sequence: CASSFDPSAYEQYF.